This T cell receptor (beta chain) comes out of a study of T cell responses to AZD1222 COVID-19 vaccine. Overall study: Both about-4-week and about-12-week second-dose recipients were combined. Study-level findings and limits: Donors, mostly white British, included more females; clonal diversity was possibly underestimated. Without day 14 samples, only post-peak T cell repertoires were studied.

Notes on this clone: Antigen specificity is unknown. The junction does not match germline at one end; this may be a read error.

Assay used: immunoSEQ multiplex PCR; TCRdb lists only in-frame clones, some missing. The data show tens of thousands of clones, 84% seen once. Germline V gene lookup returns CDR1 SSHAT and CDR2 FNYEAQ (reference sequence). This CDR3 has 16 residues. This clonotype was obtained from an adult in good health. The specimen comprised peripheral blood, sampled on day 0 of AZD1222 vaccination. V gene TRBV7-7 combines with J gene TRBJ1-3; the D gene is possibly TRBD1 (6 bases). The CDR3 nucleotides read TGTGCTAGCAGCCCCGGTGGGGCAGGGACAGGAAACACCATATATTTT. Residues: CASSPGGAGTGNTIYF.